The sample holds one count of the clone carrying this T cell receptor (beta chain). This table comes from immunoSEQ multiplex PCR, and its TCRdb copy is limited to in-frame clones, with some not included. This table holds approximately 100,000 clones, 95% found once. The data derive from a study of technical replicates of blood from several donors. The CDR3 length is 16 residues. V was shortened by 4 bases and J by 5 bases, with 18 bases between the two germline ends. Germline V CDR1 and CDR2: SGHRS, YFSETQ. The gene calls are TRBV5-1 and TRBJ2-2, with a possible D match to TRBD1 (6 bases). The sample consisted of T cells isolated from PBMCs. The sequence was collected from a human donor in good health. In DNA, the CDR3 is TGCGCCAGCAGCGACCGGGACAAGGAACGTACCGGGGAGCTGTTTTTT. Its protein product is CASSDRDKERTGELFF.